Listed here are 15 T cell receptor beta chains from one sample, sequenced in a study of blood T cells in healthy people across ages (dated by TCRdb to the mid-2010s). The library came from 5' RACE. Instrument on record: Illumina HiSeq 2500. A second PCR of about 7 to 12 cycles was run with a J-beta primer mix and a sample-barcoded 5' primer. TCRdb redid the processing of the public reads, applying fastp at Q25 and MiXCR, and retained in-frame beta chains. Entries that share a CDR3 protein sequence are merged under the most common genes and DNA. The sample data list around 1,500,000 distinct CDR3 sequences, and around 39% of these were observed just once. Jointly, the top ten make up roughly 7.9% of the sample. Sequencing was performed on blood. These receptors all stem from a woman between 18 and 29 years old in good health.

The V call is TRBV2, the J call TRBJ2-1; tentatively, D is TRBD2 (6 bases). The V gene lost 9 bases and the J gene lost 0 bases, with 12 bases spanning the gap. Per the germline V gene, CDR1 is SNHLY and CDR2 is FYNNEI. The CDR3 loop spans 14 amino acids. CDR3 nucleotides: TGTGCCAGACCGGGGACTGGCTCCTACAATGAGCAGTTCTTC. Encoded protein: CARPGTGSYNEQFF.

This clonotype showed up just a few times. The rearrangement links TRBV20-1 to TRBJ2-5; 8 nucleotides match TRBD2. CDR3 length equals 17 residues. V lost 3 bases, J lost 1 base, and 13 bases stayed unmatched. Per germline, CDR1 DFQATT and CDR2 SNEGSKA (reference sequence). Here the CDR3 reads CSASSPGRGDLQETQYF. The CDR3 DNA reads TGCAGTGCTAGTTCACCAGGGCGGGGGGACCTCCAAGAGACCCAGTACTTC.

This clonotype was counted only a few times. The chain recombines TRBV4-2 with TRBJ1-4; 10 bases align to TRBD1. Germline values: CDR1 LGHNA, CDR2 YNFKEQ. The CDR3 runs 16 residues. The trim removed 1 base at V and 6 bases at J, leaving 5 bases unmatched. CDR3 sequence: CASSQASGTGDEKLFF. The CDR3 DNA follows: TGTGCCAGCAGCCAAGCCTCCGGGACAGGGGATGAAAAACTGTTTTTT.

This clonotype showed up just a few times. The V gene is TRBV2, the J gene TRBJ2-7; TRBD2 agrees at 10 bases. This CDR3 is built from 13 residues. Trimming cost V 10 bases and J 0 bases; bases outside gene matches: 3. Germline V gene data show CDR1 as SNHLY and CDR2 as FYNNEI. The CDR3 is CATGTSVSYEQYF. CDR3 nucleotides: TGTGCCACCGGGACTAGCGTCTCCTACGAGCAGTACTTC.

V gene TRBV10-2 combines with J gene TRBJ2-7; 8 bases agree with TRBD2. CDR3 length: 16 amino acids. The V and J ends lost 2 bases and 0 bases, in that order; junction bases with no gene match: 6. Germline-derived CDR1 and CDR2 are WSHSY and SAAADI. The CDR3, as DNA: TGCGCCAGCAGTGAGCAAGGACTAGCTATCTCCTACGAGCAGTACTTC. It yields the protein CASSEQGLAISYEQYF.

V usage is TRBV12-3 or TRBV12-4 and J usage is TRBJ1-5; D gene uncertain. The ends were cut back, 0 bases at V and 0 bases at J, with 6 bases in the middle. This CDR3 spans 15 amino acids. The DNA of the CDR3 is TGTGCCAGCAGTTTAGCCCAGATTAGCAATCAGCCCCAGCATTTT. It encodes CASSLAQISNQPQHF.

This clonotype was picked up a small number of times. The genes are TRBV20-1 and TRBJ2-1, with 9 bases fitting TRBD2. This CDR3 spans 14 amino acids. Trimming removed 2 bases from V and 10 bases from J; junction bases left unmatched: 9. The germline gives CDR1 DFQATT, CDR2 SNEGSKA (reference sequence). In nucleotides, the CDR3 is TGCAGTGCTAGAAAGACTAGCGGAGATAGGGAGCAGTTCTTC. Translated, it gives CSARKTSGDREQFF.

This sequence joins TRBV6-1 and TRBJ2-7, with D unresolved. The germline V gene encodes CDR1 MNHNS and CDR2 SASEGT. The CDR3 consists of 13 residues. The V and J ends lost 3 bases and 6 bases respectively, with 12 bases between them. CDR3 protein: CASSDGGNREQYF. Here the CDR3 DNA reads TGTGCCAGCAGTGATGGTGGGAATCGCGAGCAGTACTTC.

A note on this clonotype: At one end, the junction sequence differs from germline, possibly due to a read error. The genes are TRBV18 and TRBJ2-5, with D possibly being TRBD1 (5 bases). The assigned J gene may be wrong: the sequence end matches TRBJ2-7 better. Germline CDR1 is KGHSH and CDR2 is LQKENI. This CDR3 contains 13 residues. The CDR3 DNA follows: TGTGCCAGCGCACCACCGACAGAGTACGAGCAGTACTTC. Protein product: CASAPPTEYEQYF.

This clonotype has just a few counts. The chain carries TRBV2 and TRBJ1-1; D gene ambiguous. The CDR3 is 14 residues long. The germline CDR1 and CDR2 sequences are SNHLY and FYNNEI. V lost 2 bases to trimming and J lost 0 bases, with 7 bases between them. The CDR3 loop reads CASSESVMNTEAFF. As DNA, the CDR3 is TGTGCCAGCAGTGAATCGGTCATGAACACTGAAGCTTTCTTT.

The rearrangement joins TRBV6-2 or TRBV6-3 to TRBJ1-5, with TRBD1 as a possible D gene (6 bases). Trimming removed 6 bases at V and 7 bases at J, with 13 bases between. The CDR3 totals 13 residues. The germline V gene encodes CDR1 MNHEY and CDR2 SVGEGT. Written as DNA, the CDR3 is TGTGCCAGCAGCAACAGGGTTAACCAGCCCCAGCATTTT. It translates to CASSNRVNQPQHF.

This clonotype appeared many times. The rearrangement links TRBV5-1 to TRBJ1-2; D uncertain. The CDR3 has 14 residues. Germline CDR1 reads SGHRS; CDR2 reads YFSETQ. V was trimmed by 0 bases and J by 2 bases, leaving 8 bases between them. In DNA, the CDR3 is TGCGCCAGCAGCTTGGGGCAGTTAAACTATGGCTACACCTTC. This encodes CASSLGQLNYGYTF.

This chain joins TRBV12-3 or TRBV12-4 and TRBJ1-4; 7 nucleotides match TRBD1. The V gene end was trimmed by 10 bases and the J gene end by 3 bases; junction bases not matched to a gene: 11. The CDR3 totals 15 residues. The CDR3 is CATRPSGGPNEKLFF. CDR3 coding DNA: TGTGCCACCAGACCTTCAGGGGGACCTAATGAAAAACTGTTTTTT.

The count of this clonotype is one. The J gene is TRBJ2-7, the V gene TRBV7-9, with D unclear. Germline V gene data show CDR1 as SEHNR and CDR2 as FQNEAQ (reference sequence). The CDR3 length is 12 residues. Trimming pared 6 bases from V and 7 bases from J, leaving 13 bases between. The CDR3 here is CASSSIGNEQYF. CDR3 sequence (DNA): TGTGCCAGCAGTTCAATTGGGAATGAGCAGTACTTC.

DNA of the CDR3: TGTGCCAGCAGTTACTCGACGACTAGTGTAACAGATACGCAGTATTTT. Its protein product is CASSYSTTSVTDTQYF. The rearrangement uses TRBV6-6 and TRBJ2-3, with a possible D match to TRBD2 (6 bases). The CDR3 runs 16 residues. Trimming left V 0 bases short and J 3 bases short, with 13 bases between. CDR1 is MNHNY, CDR2 SVGAGI, per germline (reference sequence).